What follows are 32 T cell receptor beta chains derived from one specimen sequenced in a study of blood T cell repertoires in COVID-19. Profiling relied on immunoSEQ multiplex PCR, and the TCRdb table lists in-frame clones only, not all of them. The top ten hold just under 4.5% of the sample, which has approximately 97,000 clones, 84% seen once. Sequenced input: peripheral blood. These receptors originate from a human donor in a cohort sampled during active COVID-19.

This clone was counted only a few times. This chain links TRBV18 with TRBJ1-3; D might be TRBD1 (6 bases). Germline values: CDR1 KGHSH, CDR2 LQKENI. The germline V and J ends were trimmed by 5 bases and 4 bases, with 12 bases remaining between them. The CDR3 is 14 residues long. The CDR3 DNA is TGTGCCAGCTCAGACACAGGGTACGGAAACACCATATATTTT. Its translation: CASSDTGYGNTIYF. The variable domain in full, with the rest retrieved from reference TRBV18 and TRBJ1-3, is NAGVMQNPRHLVRRRGQEARLRCSPMKGHSHVYWYRQLPEEGLKFMVYLQKENIIDESGMPKERFSAEFPKEGPSILRIQQVVRGDSAAYFCASSDTGYGNTIYFGEGSWLTVV.

This CDR3 is CASSFRAARGFYGYTF. DNA of the CDR3: TGTGCCAGCAGTTTTAGAGCAGCCAGGGGATTCTATGGCTACACCTTC. This chain connects TRBV28 to TRBJ1-2; D might be TRBD1 (6 bases). The CDR3 spans 16 residues. The V gene's germline CDR1 is MDHEN and CDR2 SYDVKM. V was pared by 3 bases and J by 4 bases, with 18 bases between.

CDR3 in DNA: TGCGCCAGCAGTGATCACAGGCGACGTAACGACGCGGCCACGGGCAATGAGCAGTTCTTC. Its protein product is CASSDHRRRNDAATGNEQFF. The rearrangement links TRBV10-1 to TRBJ2-1, with D possibly being TRBD1 (5 bases). The V end was cut by 3 bases, the J end by 6 bases, with 30 bases between. Germline CDR1 reads WNHNN; CDR2 reads SYGVQD (reference sequence). CDR3 length equals 20 residues.

The CDR3 nucleotides read TGTGCCAGCAGCTTACCCTCCTTTACCGCCGGGACCCAGTACTTC. Amino acids: CASSLPSFTAGTQYF. This chain joins TRBV7-8 and TRBJ2-5, with no clear D. With 2 bases removed from V and 7 bases from J, the gap between germline ends came to 17 bases. The CDR3 spans 15 residues. Germline CDR1 is SGHVS and CDR2 is FQNEAQ.

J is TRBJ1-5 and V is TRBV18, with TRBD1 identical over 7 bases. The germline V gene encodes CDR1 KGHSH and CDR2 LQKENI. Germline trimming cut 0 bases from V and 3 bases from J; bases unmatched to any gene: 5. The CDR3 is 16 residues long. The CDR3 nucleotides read TGTGCCAGCTCACCACCAGGGGGCCTACCCAATCAGCCCCAGCATTTT. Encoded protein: CASSPPGGLPNQPQHF.

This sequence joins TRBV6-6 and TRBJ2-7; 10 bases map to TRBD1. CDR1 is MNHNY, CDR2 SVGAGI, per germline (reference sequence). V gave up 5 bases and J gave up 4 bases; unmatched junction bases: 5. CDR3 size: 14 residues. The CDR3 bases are TGTGCCAGCAGTGGACAGGGGGGTTCGTACGAGCAGTACTTC. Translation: CASSGQGGSYEQYF.

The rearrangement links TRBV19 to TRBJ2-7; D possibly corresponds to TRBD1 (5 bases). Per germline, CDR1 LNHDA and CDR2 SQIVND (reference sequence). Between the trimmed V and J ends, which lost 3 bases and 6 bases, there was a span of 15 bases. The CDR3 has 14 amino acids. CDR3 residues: CASSIRGRESEQYF. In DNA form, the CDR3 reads TGTGCCAGTAGTATTAGGGGCAGAGAGTCCGAGCAGTACTTC.

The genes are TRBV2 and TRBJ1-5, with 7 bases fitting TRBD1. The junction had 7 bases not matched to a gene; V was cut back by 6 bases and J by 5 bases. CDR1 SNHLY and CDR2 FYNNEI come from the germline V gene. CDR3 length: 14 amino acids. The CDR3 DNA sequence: TGTGCCAGCAGGAGACAGGGAGACCATCAGCCCCAGCATTTT. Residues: CASRRQGDHQPQHF. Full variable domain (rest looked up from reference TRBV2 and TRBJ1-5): EPEVTQTPSHQVTQMGQEVILRCVPISNHLYFYWYRQILGQKVEFLVSFYNNEISEKSEIFDDQFSVERPDGSNFTLKIRSTKLEDSAMYFCASRRQGDHQPQHFGDGTRLSIL.

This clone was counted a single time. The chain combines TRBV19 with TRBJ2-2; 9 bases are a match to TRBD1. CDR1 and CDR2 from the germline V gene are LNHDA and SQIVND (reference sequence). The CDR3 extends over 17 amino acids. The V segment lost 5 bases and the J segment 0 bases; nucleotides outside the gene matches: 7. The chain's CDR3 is CASSRTGVTANTGELFF. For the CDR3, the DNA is TGTGCCAGTAGTCGGACAGGGGTCACCGCGAACACCGGGGAGCTGTTTTTT.

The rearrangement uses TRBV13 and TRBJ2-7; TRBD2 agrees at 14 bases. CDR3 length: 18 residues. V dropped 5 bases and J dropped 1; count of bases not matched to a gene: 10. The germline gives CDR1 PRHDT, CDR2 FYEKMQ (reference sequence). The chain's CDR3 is CASSIRLAGGSRSYEQYF. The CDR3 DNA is TGTGCCAGCAGCATCCGACTAGCGGGGGGGTCTAGGTCCTACGAGCAGTACTTC.

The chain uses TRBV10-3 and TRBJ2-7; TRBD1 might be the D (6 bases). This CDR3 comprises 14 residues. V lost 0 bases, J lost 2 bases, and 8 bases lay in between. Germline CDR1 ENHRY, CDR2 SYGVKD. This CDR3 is CAISESTGPYEQYF. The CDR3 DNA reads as TGTGCCATCAGTGAGTCGACAGGCCCCTACGAGCAGTACTTC.

The CDR3 DNA reads TGTGCCAGCTCACCTACAGGGCGATCCTATGGCTACACCTTC. Amino acid sequence: CASSPTGRSYGYTF. This sequence joins TRBV18 and TRBJ1-2; the D gene is possibly TRBD1 (6 bases). V lost 3 bases to trimming and J lost 4 bases, with 12 bases between them. This CDR3 is built from 14 residues. Germline V gives CDR1 KGHSH, CDR2 LQKENI.

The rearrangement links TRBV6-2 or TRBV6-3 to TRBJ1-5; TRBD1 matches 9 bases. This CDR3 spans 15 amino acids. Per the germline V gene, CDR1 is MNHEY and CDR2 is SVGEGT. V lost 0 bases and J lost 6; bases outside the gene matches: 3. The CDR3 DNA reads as TGTGCCAGCAGTTACTCAGACAGGGGGGGTCAGCCCCAGCATTTT. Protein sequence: CASSYSDRGGQPQHF.

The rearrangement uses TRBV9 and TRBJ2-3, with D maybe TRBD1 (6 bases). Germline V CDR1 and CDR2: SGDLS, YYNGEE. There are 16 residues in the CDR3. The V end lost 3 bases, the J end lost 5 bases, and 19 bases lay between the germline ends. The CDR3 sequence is CASSALTGVAGDTQYF. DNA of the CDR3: TGTGCCAGCAGCGCGTTGACAGGTGTAGCAGGAGATACGCAGTATTTT.

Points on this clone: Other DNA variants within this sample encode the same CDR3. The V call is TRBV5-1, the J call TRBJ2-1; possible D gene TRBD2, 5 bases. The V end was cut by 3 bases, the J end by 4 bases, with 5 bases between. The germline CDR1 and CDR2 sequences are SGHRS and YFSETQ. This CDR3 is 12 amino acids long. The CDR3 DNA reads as TGCGCCAGCAGCTCGGGATACAATGAGCAGTTCTTC. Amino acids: CASSSGYNEQFF.

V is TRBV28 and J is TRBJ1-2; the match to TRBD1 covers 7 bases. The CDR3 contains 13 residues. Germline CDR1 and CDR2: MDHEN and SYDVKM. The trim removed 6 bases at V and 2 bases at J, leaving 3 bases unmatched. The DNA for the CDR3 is TGTGCCAGCAGCCAGGACAGGAACTATGGCTACACCTTC. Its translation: CASSQDRNYGYTF.

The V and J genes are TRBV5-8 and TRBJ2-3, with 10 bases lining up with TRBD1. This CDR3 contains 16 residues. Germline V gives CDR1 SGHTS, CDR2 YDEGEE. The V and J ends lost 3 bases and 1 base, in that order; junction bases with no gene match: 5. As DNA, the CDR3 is TGTGCCAGCAGCTCCAGGACAGGGGGAGGCACAGATACGCAGTATTTT. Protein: CASSSRTGGGTDTQYF.

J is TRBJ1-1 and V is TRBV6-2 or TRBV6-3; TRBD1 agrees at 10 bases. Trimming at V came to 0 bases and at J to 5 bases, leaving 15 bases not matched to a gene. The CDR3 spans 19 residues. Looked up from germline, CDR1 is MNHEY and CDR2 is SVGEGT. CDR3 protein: CASSYSSGLRDRGKTEAFF. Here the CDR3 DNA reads TGTGCCAGCAGTTACTCGAGTGGTTTGCGGGACAGGGGCAAAACTGAAGCTTTCTTT.

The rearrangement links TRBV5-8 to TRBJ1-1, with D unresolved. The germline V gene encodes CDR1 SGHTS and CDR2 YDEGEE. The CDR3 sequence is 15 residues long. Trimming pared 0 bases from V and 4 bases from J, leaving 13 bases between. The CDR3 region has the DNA TGTGCCAGCAGCTTGGGTCCCTGGAGGGCCACTGAAGCTTTCTTT. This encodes CASSLGPWRATEAFF.

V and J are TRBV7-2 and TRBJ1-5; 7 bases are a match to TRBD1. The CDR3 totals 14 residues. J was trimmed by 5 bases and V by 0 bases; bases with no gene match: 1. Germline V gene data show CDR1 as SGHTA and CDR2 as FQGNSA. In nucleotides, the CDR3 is TGTGCCAGCAGCTTAGCCAGGGGGGATCAGCCCCAGCATTTT. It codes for CASSLARGDQPQHF. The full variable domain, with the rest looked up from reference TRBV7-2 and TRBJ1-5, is GAGVSQSPSNKVTEKGKDVELRCDPISGHTALYWYRQSLGQGLEFLIYFQGNSAPDKSGLPSDRFSAERTGGSVSTLTIQRTQQEDSAVYLCASSLARGDQPQHFGDGTRLSIL.

In DNA form, the CDR3 reads TGCGCCAGCAGCCAAGAGGGAGCGGAGCTAGCCAAAAACATTCAGTACTTC. This sequence encodes CASSQEGAELAKNIQYF. The gene calls are TRBV4-1 and TRBJ2-4, with D perhaps matching TRBD2 (5 bases). Germline CDR1 is MGHRA and CDR2 is YSYEKL. The V gene lost 0 bases and the J gene lost 0 bases, with 12 bases spanning the gap. CDR3 length: 17 residues.

CDR3 bases: TGTGCCTGGGGGGGACAGGAGATTGAAGCTTTCTTT. Protein product: CAWGGQEIEAFF. The chain joins TRBV30 to TRBJ1-1; 8 bases line up with TRBD1. This CDR3 has 12 residues. J was trimmed by 7 bases and V by 5 bases; bases with no gene match: 6. Germline loops: CDR1 GTSNPN, CDR2 SVGIG (reference sequence).

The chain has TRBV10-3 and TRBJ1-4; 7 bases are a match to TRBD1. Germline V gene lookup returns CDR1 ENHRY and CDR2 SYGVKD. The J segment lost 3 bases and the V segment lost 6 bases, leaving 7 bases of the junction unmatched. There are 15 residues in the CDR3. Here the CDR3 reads CAISQGVASNEKLFF. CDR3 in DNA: TGTGCCATCAGCCAGGGGGTAGCATCTAATGAAAAACTGTTTTTT.

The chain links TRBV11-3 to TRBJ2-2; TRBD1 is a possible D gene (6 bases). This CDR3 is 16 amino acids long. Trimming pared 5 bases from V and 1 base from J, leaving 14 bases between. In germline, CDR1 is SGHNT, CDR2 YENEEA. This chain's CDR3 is CASSQGQGLNTGELFF. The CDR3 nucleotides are TGTGCCAGCAGCCAGGGGCAGGGTTTGAACACCGGGGAGCTGTTTTTT.

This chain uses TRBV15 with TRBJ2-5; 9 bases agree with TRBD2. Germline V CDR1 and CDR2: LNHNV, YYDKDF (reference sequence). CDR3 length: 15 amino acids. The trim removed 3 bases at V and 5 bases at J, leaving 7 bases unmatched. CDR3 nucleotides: TGTGCCACCAGCAGGAGCGGGGGGCGGAGGGAGACCCAGTACTTC. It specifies CATSRSGGRRETQYF.

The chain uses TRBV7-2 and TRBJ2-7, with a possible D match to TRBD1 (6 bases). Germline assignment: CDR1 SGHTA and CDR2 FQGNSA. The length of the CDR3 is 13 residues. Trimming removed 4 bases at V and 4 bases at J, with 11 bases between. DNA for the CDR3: TGTGCCAGCAGCTCCAGGACAGTTTACGAGCAGTACTTC. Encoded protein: CASSSRTVYEQYF. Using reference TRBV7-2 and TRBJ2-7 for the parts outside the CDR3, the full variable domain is GAGVSQSPSNKVTEKGKDVELRCDPISGHTALYWYRQSLGQGLEFLIYFQGNSAPDKSGLPSDRFSAERTGGSVSTLTIQRTQQEDSAVYLCASSSRTVYEQYFGPGTRLTVT.

The CDR3 reads CASSLLEGAWDYTF. DNA for the CDR3: TGCGCCAGCAGCTTGCTTGAGGGCGCCTGGGACTACACCTTC. The chain has TRBV5-1 and TRBJ1-2; D is unresolved. V lost 1 base to trimming and J lost 10 bases, with 17 bases between them. Germline CDR1 is SGHRS and CDR2 is YFSETQ. The CDR3 loop spans 14 amino acids. The full variable domain, its missing parts supplied by reference TRBV5-1 and TRBJ1-2, is KAGVTQTPRYLIKTRGQQVTLSCSPISGHRSVSWYQQTPGQGLQFLFEYFSETQRNKGNFPGRFSGRQFSNSRSEMNVSTLELGDSALYLCASSLLEGAWDYTFGSGTRLTVV.

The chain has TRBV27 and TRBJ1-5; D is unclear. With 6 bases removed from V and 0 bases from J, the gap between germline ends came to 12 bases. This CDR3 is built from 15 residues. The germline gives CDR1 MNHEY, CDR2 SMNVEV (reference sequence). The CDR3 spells CASRRGIISNQPQHF. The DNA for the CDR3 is TGTGCCAGCAGAAGAGGGATCATTAGCAATCAGCCCCAGCATTTT.

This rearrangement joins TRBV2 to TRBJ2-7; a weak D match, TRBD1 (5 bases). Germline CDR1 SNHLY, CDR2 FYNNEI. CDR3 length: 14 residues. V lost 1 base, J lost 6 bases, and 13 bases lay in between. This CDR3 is CASSEGLRASEQYF. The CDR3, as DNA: TGTGCCAGCAGTGAAGGTCTCAGGGCGAGCGAGCAGTACTTC.

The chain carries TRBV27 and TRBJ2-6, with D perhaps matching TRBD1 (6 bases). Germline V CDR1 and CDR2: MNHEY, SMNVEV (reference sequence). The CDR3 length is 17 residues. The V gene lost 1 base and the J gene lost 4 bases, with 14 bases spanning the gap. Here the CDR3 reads CASSLLRGSTGANVLTF. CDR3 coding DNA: TGTGCCAGCAGTTTATTAAGGGGGTCGACGGGGGCCAACGTCCTGACTTTC.

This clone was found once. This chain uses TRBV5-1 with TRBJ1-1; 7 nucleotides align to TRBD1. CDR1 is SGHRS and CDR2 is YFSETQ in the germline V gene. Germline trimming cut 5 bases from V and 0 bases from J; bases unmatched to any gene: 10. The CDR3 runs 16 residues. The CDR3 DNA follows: TGCGCCAGCAGACGGACAGGCCAGCTACTGAACACTGAAGCTTTCTTT. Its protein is CASRRTGQLLNTEAFF.

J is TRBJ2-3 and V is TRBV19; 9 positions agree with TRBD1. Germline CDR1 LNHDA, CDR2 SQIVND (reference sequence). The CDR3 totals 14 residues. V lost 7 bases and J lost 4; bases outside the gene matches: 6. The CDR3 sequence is CASTIQGAADTQYF. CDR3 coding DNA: TGTGCCAGTACCATACAGGGGGCGGCAGATACGCAGTATTTT.